This record looks at one T cell receptor beta chain sequence and its context. Its target is unknown. Germline V CDR1 and CDR2: LNHDA, SQIVND (reference sequence). There are 15 residues in the CDR3. Blood was sampled at baseline, cycle 4 day 1, and cycle 7 day 1. The sample is drawn from a study of OX40 agonist ivuxolimab in advanced cancers. General study results and limits: Clonal expansion was seen in CD4+ and CD8+ blood T cells by week 6 at 0.1 to 3.0 mg/kg.

The table came from immunoSEQ multiplex PCR; TCRdb's copy has only in-frame clones and leaves some out. The sample holds 65,000 to 80,000 clones, 90% seen once. The rearrangement joins TRBV19 to TRBJ2-7; D gene ambiguous. The receptor was derived from an adult with an advanced solid tumor such as melanoma, head and neck, liver or kidney cancer. Sequencing used CD4+ or CD8+ T cells sorted from blood, obtained in a trial of the OX40 agonist ivuxolimab. This CDR3 is CPKSARPSRYNEQYF. The DNA for the CDR3 is TGTCCGAAGTCGGCCAGACCGAGTCGATACAACGAGCAGTACTTC.